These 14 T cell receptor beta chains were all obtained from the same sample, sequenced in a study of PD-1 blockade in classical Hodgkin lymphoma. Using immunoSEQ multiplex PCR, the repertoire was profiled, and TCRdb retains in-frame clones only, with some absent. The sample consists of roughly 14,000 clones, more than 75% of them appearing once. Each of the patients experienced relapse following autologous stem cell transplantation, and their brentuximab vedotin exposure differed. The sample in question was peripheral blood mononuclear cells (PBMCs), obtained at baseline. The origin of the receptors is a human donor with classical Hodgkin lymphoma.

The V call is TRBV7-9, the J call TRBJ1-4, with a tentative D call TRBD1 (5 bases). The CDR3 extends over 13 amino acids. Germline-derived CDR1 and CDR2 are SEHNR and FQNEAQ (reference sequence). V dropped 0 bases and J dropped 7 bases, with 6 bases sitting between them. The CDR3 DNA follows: TGTGCCAGCAGCTTAGCCGGGGCTGAAAAACTGTTTTTT. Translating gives CASSLAGAEKLFF.

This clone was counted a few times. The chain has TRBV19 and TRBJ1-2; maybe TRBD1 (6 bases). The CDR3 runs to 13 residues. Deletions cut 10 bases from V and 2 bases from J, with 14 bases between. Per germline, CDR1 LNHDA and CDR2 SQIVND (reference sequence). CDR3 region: CATQWGANYGYTF. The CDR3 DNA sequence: TGTGCCACCCAGTGGGGGGCGAACTATGGCTACACCTTC.

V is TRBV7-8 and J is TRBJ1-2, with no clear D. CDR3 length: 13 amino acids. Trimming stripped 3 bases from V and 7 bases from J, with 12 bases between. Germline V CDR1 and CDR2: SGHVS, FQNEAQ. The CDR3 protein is CASSLSPGRGYTF. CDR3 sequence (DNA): TGTGCCAGCAGCTTGTCACCTGGACGTGGCTACACCTTC. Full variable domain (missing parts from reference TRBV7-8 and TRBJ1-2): GAGVSQSPRYKVAKRGQDVALRCDPISGHVSLFWYQQALGQGPEFLTYFQNEAQLDKSGLPSDRFFAERPEGSVSTLKIQRTQQEDSAVYLCASSLSPGRGYTFGSGTRLTVV.

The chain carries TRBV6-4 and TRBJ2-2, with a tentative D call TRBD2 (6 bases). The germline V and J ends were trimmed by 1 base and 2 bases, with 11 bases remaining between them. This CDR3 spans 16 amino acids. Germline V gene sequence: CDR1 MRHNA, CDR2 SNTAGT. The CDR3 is CASSDWGESNTGELFF. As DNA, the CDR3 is TGTGCCAGCAGTGACTGGGGGGAATCCAACACCGGGGAGCTGTTTTTT.

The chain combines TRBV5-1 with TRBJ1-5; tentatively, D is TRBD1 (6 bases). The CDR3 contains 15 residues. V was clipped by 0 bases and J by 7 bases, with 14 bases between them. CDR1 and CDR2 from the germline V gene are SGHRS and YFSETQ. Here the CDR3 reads CASSLAGASGQPQHF. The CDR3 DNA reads TGCGCCAGCAGCTTGGCAGGGGCCTCCGGACAGCCCCAGCATTTT.

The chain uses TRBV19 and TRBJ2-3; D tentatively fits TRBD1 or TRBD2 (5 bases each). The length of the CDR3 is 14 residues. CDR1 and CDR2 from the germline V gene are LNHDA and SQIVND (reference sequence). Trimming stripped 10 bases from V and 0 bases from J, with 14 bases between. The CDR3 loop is CATGRKASTDTQYF. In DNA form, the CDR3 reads TGTGCCACGGGACGGAAAGCTAGCACAGATACGCAGTATTTT.

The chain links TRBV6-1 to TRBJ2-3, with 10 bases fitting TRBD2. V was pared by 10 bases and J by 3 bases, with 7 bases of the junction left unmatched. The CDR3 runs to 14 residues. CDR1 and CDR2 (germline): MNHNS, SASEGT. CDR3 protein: CAIERGGGTDTQYF. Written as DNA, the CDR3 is TGTGCCATTGAGCGGGGGGGCGGGACAGATACGCAGTATTTT.

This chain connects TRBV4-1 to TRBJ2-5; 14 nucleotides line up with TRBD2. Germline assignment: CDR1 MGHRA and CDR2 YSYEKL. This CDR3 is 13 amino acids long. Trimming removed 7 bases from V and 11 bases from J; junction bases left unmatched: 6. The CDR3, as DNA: TGCGCCAGCACGGGGACTAGCGGGGGCCTTCAGTACTTC. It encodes CASTGTSGGLQYF.

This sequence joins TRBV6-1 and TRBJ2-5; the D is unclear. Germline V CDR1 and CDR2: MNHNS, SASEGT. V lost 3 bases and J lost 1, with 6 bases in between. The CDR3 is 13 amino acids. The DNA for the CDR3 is TGTGCCAGCAGTGAGGTCAGCCAAGAGACCCAGTACTTC. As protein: CASSEVSQETQYF.

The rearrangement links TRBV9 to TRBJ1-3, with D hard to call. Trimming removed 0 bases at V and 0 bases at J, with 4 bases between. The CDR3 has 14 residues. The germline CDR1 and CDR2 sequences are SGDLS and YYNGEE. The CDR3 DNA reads TGTGCCAGCAGCGTAGGGAGCTCTGGAAACACCATATATTTT. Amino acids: CASSVGSSGNTIYF.

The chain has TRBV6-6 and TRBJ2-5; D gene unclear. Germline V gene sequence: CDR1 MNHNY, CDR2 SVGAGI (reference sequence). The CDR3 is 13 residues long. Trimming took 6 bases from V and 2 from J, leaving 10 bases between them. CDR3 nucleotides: TGTGCCAGCAGGCCCCCCCTACAAGAGACCCAGTACTTC. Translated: CASRPPLQETQYF.

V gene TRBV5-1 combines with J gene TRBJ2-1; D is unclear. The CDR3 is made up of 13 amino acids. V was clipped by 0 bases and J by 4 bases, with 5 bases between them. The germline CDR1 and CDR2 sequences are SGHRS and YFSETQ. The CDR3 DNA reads TGCGCCAGCAGCTTGGGGGCTTACAATGAGCAGTTCTTC. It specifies CASSLGAYNEQFF.

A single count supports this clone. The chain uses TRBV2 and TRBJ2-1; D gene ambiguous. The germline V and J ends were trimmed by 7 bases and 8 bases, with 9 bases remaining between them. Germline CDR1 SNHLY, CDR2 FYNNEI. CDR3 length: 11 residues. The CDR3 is CASTAMDEQFF. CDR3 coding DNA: TGTGCCAGCACCGCCATGGATGAGCAGTTCTTC.

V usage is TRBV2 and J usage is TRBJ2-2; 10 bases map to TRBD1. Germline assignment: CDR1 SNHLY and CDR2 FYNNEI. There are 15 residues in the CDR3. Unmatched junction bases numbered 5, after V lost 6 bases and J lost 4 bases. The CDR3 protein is CASSADRGRTGELFF. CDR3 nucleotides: TGTGCCAGCAGCGCAGACAGGGGGCGCACCGGGGAGCTGTTTTTT. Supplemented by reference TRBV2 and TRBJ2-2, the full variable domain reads EPEVTQTPSHQVTQMGQEVILRCVPISNHLYFYWYRQILGQKVEFLVSFYNNEISEKSEIFDDQFSVERPDGSNFTLKIRSTKLEDSAMYFCASSADRGRTGELFFGEGSRLTVL.